Following are 31 T cell receptor beta chains from one sample sequenced in a study of CD8 T cells in ankylosing spondylitis. Study-level results: Blood of patients with ankylosing spondylitis appeared to be characterized by a TCR beta motif of roughly eight highly homologous variants.

Using its own MiXCR run on the 5' RACE reads, TCRdb lists one record per CDR3 protein. The top ten clones hold under 7.5% of a sample with about 540,000 distinct CDR3 sequences, 12% of them seen once. No antigen is known for these receptors. The sample taken for sequencing was blood, either unsorted or a sorted T cell fraction (not recorded which). All receptors derive from a male donor with ankylosing spondylitis.

This chain uses TRBV6-5 with TRBJ2-1, with TRBD2 identical over 10 bases. Germline loops: CDR1 MNHEY, CDR2 SVGAGI. The junction had 14 bases not matched to a gene; V was cut back by 4 bases and J by 5 bases. The CDR3 is 18 residues long. In DNA, the CDR3 is TGTGCCAGCAGTTGGGCCCTAATTTCGGGACTAGCGAACAATGAGCAGTTCTTC. Translation: CASSWALISGLANNEQFF.

This clonotype appeared a few times. The rearrangement uses TRBV15 and TRBJ1-4; D call uncertain. Trimming cost V 2 bases and J 5 bases, with 6 bases left between them. CDR3 length equals 13 residues. Germline V gives CDR1 LNHNV, CDR2 YYDKDF (reference sequence). CDR3 nucleotides: TGTGCCACCAGCAGACGGGAAAATGAAAAACTGTTTTTT. It codes for CATSRRENEKLFF. Complete variable domain (other parts from reference TRBV15 and TRBJ1-4): DAMVIQNPRYQVTQFGKPVTLSCSQTLNHNVMYWYQQKSSQAPKLLFHYYDKDFNNEADTPDNFQSRRPNTSFCFLDIRSPGLGDTAMYLCATSRRENEKLFFGSGTQLSVL.

The gene calls are TRBV11-3 and TRBJ2-2; D remains unclear. The CDR3 spans 12 residues. Per germline, CDR1 SGHNT and CDR2 YENEEA. Trimming pared 4 bases from V and 8 bases from J, leaving 8 bases between. The CDR3 DNA reads as TGTGCCAGCAGCTCCCGGTGGGGGGAGCTGTTTTTT. This gives the protein CASSSRWGELFF.

This clonotype occurred a few times. This chain joins TRBV12-3 or TRBV12-4 and TRBJ2-4; 11 bases map to TRBD1. V lost 2 bases and J lost 8; bases outside the gene matches: 5. This CDR3 is 15 amino acids long. CDR3 sequence reads: CASSLRWGQGDIQYF. The CDR3, as DNA: TGTGCCAGCAGTTTAAGGTGGGGACAGGGGGACATTCAGTACTTC.

This chain links TRBV12-3 or TRBV12-4 with TRBJ2-7; D possibly corresponds to TRBD2 (5 bases). Trimming shortened V by 8 bases and J by 2 bases, and 13 bases separated the two germline ends. The CDR3 contains 13 residues. CDR3 bases: TGTGCCAGCTCCCGCGGGTCCGCCTACGAGCAGTACTTC. Encoded protein: CASSRGSAYEQYF.

The chain carries TRBV10-3 and TRBJ2-1, with TRBD2 matching 11 bases. The germline gives CDR1 ENHRY, CDR2 SYGVKD. V shed 4 bases and J 6 bases; nucleotides not matched to a gene: 2. The CDR3 is 14 residues long. The CDR3 loop is CAISASGRSNEQFF. The CDR3 nucleotides read TGTGCCATCAGTGCTAGCGGGAGGTCCAATGAGCAGTTCTTC.

This clonotype was seen repeatedly, ten times or more. The chain couples TRBV24-1 to TRBJ2-2; 9 positions agree with TRBD1. The V and J ends lost 6 bases and 4 bases, in that order; junction bases with no gene match: 8. CDR1 and CDR2 from the germline V gene are KGHDR and SFDVKD. CDR3 length: 16 amino acids. CDR3 nucleotide sequence: TGTGCCACCAGTAATCCGGGACAGGGAGGCACCGGGGAGCTGTTTTTT. It specifies CATSNPGQGGTGELFF.

This clonotype appeared a few times. The chain uses TRBV6-1 and TRBJ2-7, with 9 bases that match TRBD2. The V gene's germline CDR1 is MNHNS and CDR2 SASEGT. The V segment lost 7 bases and the J segment 3 bases; nucleotides outside the gene matches: 7. The CDR3 length is 14 residues. This chain's CDR3 is CASNRASGIYEQYF. In DNA form, the CDR3 reads TGTGCCAGCAACAGGGCTAGCGGGATCTACGAGCAGTACTTC.

This clonotype was observed a few times. This rearrangement joins TRBV20-1 to TRBJ1-5; D is uncertain. CDR3 length: 15 amino acids. Deletions cut 3 bases from V and 1 base from J, with 13 bases between. Germline loops: CDR1 DFQATT, CDR2 SNEGSKA (reference sequence). CDR3 nucleotides: TGCAGTGCTAGCCGAGTTGGATGGAGCAATCAGCCCCAGCATTTT. Amino acid sequence: CSASRVGWSNQPQHF.

The table lists this clonotype with a few counts. This sequence joins TRBV5-6 and TRBJ2-7, with no clear D. The CDR3 extends over 14 amino acids. V was clipped by 2 bases and J by 0 bases, with 9 bases between them. CDR1 and CDR2 from the germline V gene are SGHDT and YYEEEE. CDR3 bases: TGTGCCAGCAGCTTTAAGAGGATCTCCTACGAGCAGTACGTC. Its protein is CASSFKRISYEQYV.

The sample holds a few counts of this clonotype. This chain connects TRBV10-2 to TRBJ2-2, with a possible D match to TRBD1 (5 bases). In germline, CDR1 is WSHSY, CDR2 SAAADI. This CDR3 region has 14 residues. Deletions cut 5 bases from V and 3 bases from J, with 10 bases between. This chain's CDR3 is CASSSDRHTGELFF. The CDR3 region has the DNA TGCGCCAGCAGTTCAGACAGACACACCGGGGAGCTGTTTTTT.

Worth noting for this clonotype: Mismatch with germline at one junction end may stem from a read error. V usage is TRBV7-9 and J usage is TRBJ2-1; D might be TRBD1 or TRBD2, each matching 5 bases. Germline CDR1 reads SEHNR; CDR2 reads FQNEAQ (reference sequence). CDR3 length equals 13 residues. In DNA form, the CDR3 reads TGTGCCGGCAGCTTAGGGACGTACAATGAGCAGTTCTTC. It is translated as CAGSLGTYNEQFF. Full variable domain (missing parts from reference TRBV7-9 and TRBJ2-1): DTGVSQNPRHKITKRGQNVTFRCDPISEHNRLYWYRQTLGQGPEFLTYFQNEAQLEKSRLLSDRFSAERPKGSFSTLEIQRTEQGDSAMYLCAGSLGTYNEQFFGPGTRLTVL.

This clonotype occurred a few times. This chain links TRBV5-1 with TRBJ2-7; 11 positions match TRBD1. CDR3 length: 12 residues. Germline trimming cut 9 bases from V and 6 bases from J; bases unmatched to any gene: 5. CDR1 SGHRS and CDR2 YFSETQ come from the germline V gene. Written as DNA, the CDR3 is TGCGCCATTGGAGGGACAGGGGGCGAGCAGTACGTC. Translated, it gives CAIGGTGGEQYV.

This rearrangement joins TRBV7-2 to TRBJ1-2; perhaps TRBD1 as D (5 bases). This CDR3 has 16 residues. Deletions cut 4 bases from V and 9 bases from J, with 24 bases between. CDR1 SGHTA and CDR2 FQGNSA come from the germline V gene. The CDR3 here is CASSSRLDQGSGSYTF. The CDR3 DNA is TGTGCCAGCAGCTCTAGGTTAGACCAGGGCTCCGGAAGCTACACCTTC.

The CDR3 sequence is CASSLSDRGITGELFF. The CDR3 DNA reads TGCGCCAGCAGCTTATCTGACAGGGGGATCACCGGGGAGCTGTTTTTT. The chain links TRBV5-1 to TRBJ2-2; 9 nucleotides align to TRBD1. The CDR3 is 16 residues long. The J segment lost 4 bases and the V segment lost 2 bases, leaving 6 bases of the junction unmatched. Germline CDR1 reads SGHRS; CDR2 reads YFSETQ.

This clonotype was detected ten times or more. The V call is TRBV20-1, the J call TRBJ2-6, with D perhaps TRBD2 (5 bases). Trimming removed 2 bases from V and 4 bases from J, with 12 bases in between. The CDR3 runs 15 residues. Germline lookup yields CDR1 DFQATT and CDR2 SNEGSKA (reference sequence). The DNA for the CDR3 is TGCAGTGCTAGACCCCCGGAGGCAGGGGCCAACGTCCTGACTTTC. It yields the protein CSARPPEAGANVLTF.

This chain connects TRBV5-1 to TRBJ1-3; perhaps TRBD1 as D (5 bases). The V gene lost 3 bases and the J gene lost 0 bases, with 10 bases spanning the gap. CDR3 size: 15 residues. The germline V gene encodes CDR1 SGHRS and CDR2 YFSETQ. The DNA for the CDR3 is TGCGCCAGCAGCTCTGGTACAGGCTCTGGAAACACCATATATTTT. Its translation is CASSSGTGSGNTIYF.

This clonotype was counted at least ten times. The chain combines TRBV5-1 with TRBJ2-5, with TRBD2 matching over 9 bases. Germline lookup yields CDR1 SGHRS and CDR2 YFSETQ. V trimming: 4 bases; J trimming: 4 bases; junction bases outside the gene matches: 5. The CDR3 consists of 14 residues. CDR3 region: CASSITTSGETQYF. DNA for the CDR3: TGCGCCAGCAGCATCACGACTAGCGGAGAGACCCAGTACTTC.

The chain is built from TRBV15 and TRBJ2-5; D unclear. The ends were cut back, 1 base at V and 4 bases at J, with 7 bases in the middle. Germline CDR1 LNHNV, CDR2 YYDKDF (reference sequence). The CDR3 has 13 amino acids. CDR3 nucleotide sequence: TGTGCCACCAGCAGAGTTGCCAGAGAGACCCAGTACTTC. As protein: CATSRVARETQYF. The entire variable domain, with the rest obtained from reference TRBV15 and TRBJ2-5, is as follows: DAMVIQNPRYQVTQFGKPVTLSCSQTLNHNVMYWYQQKSSQAPKLLFHYYDKDFNNEADTPDNFQSRRPNTSFCFLDIRSPGLGDTAMYLCATSRVARETQYFGPGTRLLVL.

This clonotype was seen more than once but under ten times. The V call is TRBV14, the J call TRBJ2-7; no firm D call. CDR1 and CDR2 from the germline V gene are SGHDN and FVKESK. The CDR3 sequence is 11 residues long. Trimming stripped 1 base from V and 12 bases from J, with 10 bases between. This CDR3 is CASSQGQETYV. The CDR3 coding sequence is TGTGCCAGCAGCCAAGGACAAGAGACGTACGTC.

The chain is built from TRBV9 and TRBJ1-3; no definite D call. This CDR3 has 15 amino acids. V dropped 0 bases and J dropped 4 bases, with 11 bases sitting between them. The germline V gene encodes CDR1 SGDLS and CDR2 YYNGEE. The CDR3 DNA reads as TGTGCCAGCAGCGTAGATGTGACATCGGGAAACACCATATATTTT. Its protein product is CASSVDVTSGNTIYF.

The genes are TRBV5-1 and TRBJ2-1; D gene ambiguous. Looked up from germline, CDR1 is SGHRS and CDR2 is YFSETQ. The CDR3 has 13 residues. The V and J ends lost 5 bases and 5 bases respectively, with 11 bases between them. The CDR3 region is CASRTRSNNEQFF. The CDR3 bases are TGCGCCAGCAGGACTCGCTCTAACAATGAGCAGTTCTTC.

The chain joins TRBV5-1 to TRBJ2-3, with D uncertain. Looked up from germline, CDR1 is SGHRS and CDR2 is YFSETQ. CDR3 length: 15 residues. With 4 bases removed from V and 3 bases from J, the gap between germline ends came to 15 bases. Here the CDR3 reads CASSPSRVLTDTQYF. The CDR3 DNA reads as TGCGCCAGCAGCCCCTCACGGGTGCTTACAGATACGCAGTATTTT.

This clonotype showed up just a few times. The gene calls are TRBV7-6 and TRBJ2-1; 8 bases map to TRBD2. The V segment lost 4 bases and the J segment 6 bases; nucleotides outside the gene matches: 11. The CDR3 runs to 16 residues. Looked up from germline, CDR1 is SGHVS and CDR2 is FNYEAQ. The CDR3 bases are TGTGCCAGCAGCTCCCAACGCTTCGGGAGGGCCAATGAGCAGTTCTTC. It is translated as CASSSQRFGRANEQFF.

The CDR3 DNA is TGTGCCAGCAGTTTGGAGAGTAGCGGCCTCCAAGAGACCCAGTACTTC. It encodes CASSLESSGLQETQYF. The V gene is TRBV12-3 or TRBV12-4, the J gene TRBJ2-5, with D perhaps TRBD2 (6 bases). The CDR3 length is 16 residues. The V end was cut by 3 bases, the J end by 1 base, with 15 bases between.

This chain connects TRBV7-2 to TRBJ2-3, with 7 positions matching TRBD2. The germline V gene encodes CDR1 SGHTA and CDR2 FQGNSA. This CDR3 region has 15 residues. V lost 5 bases, J lost 8 bases, and 13 bases stayed unmatched. The CDR3: CASSLPRDWGGTQYF. For the CDR3, the DNA is TGTGCCAGCAGCCTCCCCCGGGACTGGGGGGGTACGCAGTATTTT.

This clonotype was seen ten or more times. This rearrangement joins TRBV27 to TRBJ1-5; D uncertain. Between the trimmed V and J ends, which lost 7 bases and 6 bases, there was a span of 19 bases. The germline CDR1 and CDR2 sequences are MNHEY and SMNVEV (reference sequence). The CDR3 has 15 residues. CDR3: CASTPMGQASQPQHF. CDR3 sequence (DNA): TGTGCCAGCACCCCTATGGGTCAGGCAAGTCAGCCCCAGCATTTT.

This clonotype was detected once. The chain carries TRBV20-1 and TRBJ2-7; weak D call: TRBD1 (6 bases). The CDR3 has 14 amino acids. CDR1 and CDR2 (germline): DFQATT, SNEGSKA (reference sequence). Trimming shortened V by 4 bases and J by 6 bases, and 19 bases separated the two germline ends. The CDR3 DNA follows: TGCAGTGCTACGGATAGCGCCAGGGGCGGCGAGCAGTACTTC. It codes for CSATDSARGGEQYF.

The chain carries TRBV2 and TRBJ2-2; D remains unclear. The ends were cut back, 2 bases at V and 5 bases at J, with 6 bases in the middle. Germline V lookup: CDR1 SNHLY, CDR2 FYNNEI. The CDR3 totals 13 residues. In nucleotides, the CDR3 is TGTGCCAGCAGTGAACAAGTGACCGGGGAGCTGTTTTTT. Translated, it gives CASSEQVTGELFF.

The chain employs TRBV9 and TRBJ2-2; 8 nucleotides match TRBD2. V dropped 4 bases and J dropped 2; count of bases not matched to a gene: 10. Germline-derived CDR1 and CDR2 are SGDLS and YYNGEE. The CDR3 totals 17 residues. The CDR3 bases are TGTGCCAGCAGCCTCAGTGTTAGCGGGATAAACACCGGGGAGCTGTTTTTT. Protein sequence: CASSLSVSGINTGELFF.

The V call is TRBV20-1, the J call TRBJ1-2; a possible D gene is TRBD1 (5 bases). Trimming removed 2 bases at V and 5 bases at J, with 12 bases between. CDR3 size: 13 residues. Looked up from germline, CDR1 is DFQATT and CDR2 is SNEGSKA (reference sequence). The CDR3 reads CSARPGREYGYTF. CDR3 nucleotide sequence: TGCAGTGCTAGACCGGGACGGGAATATGGCTACACCTTC.